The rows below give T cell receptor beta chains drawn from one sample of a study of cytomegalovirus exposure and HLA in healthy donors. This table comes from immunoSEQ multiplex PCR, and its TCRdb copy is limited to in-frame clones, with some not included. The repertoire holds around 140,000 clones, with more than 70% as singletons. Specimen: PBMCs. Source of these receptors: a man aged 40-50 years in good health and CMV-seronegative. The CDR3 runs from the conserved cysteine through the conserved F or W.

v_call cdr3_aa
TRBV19 CASSRGTGSSSYEQYF
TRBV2 CASSDRVDEQYF
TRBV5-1 CASSKTGTGYLIEQFF
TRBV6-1 CASSEVTGPNEQFF
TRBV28 CASMDRGSVQETQYF
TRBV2 CASSDRQGTEAFF
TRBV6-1 CASSGNSRGQSYGYTF
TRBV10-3 CAISDSDRMGGYTF
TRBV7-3 CASSVSGTRWDTQYF
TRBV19 CASSPGGADNSPLHF
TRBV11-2 CASSSGQVLDTQYF
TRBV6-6 CASSWSQGAEAFF
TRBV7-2 CASSRGQSMVPAFF
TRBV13 CASSLGAAGPDTQYF
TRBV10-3 CAISESVRGRETQYF
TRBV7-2 CASSLSTLSNQPQHF
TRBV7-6 CASSRPTGFNTEAFF
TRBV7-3 CASSLTGGGTGELFF
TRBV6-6 CASSGQGLNTEAFF
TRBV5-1 CASSLQGEWSYEQYF
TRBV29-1 CSVEDEEGIRGSGANVLTF
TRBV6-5 CASGQGLNTEAFF
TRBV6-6 CASSYSSPGLTYEQYF
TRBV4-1 CASSRPGAGNEQFF
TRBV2 CASSPGWGGDPSGANVLTF
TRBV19 CASRQGDTEAFF
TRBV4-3 CASSLTSQGADGYGYTF
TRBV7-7 CASSRRTWTSNLTEQFF
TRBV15 CATSTRTGAGNTIYF
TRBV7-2 CASSFLSSGGTDTQYF
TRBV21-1 CASSKGCQLAGSEDEQYF
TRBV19 CASRQGVETQYF
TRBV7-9 CASSPAQRRTGADNEKLFF
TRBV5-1 CASSLSGGANTEAFF
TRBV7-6 CASSPRQGHTEAFF
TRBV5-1 CASSPQNSGQGEKLFF
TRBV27 CASRGRGLSYYGYTF
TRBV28 CASSLAPNGNQPQHF
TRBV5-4 CASSFRTGGNPYGYTF
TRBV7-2 CASARQGNYGYTF
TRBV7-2 CASSSRSENQPQHF
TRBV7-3 CASSLSRDRGRVSNQPQHF
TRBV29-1 CSTRTEYTDTQYF
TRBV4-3 CASSLEPGTAYEQYF
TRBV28 CASSLRPSGYNEQFF
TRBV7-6 CASSLGGNTGELFF
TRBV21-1 CASSKALSGINEQYF
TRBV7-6 CASSRGGLAGGFGEQFF
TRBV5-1 CASSGGAWLSNEKLFF
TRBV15 CATSRGSYEQYF
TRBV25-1 CASSRGDGYTF
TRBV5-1 CASSPAGMDGYTF
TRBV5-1 CASSWGGQGNQPQHF
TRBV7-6 CASSLGTGNTEAFF
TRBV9 CASSVAELAGGHEQFF